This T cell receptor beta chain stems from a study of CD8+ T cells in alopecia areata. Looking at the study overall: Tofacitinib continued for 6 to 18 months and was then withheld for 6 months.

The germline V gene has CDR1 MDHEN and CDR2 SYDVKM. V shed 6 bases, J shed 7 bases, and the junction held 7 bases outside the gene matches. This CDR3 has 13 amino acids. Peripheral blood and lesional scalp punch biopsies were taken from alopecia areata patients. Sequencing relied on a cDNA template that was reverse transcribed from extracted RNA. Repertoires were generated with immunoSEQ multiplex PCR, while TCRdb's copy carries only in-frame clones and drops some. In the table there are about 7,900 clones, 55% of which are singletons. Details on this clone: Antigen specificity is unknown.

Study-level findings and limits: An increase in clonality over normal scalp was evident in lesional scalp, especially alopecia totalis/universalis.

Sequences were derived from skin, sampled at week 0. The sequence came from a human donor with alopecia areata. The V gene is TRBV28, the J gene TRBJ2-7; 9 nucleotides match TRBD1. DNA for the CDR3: TGTGCCAGCAGCCACAGGGGGCAAGTGGAGCAGTACTTC. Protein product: CASSHRGQVEQYF.